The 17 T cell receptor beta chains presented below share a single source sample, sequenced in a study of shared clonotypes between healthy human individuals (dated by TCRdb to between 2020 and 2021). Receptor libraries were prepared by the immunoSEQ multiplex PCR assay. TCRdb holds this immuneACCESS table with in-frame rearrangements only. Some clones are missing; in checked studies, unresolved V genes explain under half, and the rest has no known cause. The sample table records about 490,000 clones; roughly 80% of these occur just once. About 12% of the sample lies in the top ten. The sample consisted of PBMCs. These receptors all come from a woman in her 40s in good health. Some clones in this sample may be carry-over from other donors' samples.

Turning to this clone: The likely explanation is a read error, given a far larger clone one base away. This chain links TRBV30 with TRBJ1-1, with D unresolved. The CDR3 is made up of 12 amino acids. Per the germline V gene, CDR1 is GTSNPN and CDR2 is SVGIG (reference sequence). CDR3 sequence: CAWRSENTEASF. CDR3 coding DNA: TGTGCCTGGAGATCAGAGAACACTGAAGCTTCCTTT.

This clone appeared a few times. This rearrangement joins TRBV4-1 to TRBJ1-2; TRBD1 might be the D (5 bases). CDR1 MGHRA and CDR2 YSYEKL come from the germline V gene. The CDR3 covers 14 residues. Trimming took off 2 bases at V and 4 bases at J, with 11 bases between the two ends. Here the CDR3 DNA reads TGCGCCAGCAGCCAATATGGGGGGATCTATGGCTACACCTTC. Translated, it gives CASSQYGGIYGYTF.

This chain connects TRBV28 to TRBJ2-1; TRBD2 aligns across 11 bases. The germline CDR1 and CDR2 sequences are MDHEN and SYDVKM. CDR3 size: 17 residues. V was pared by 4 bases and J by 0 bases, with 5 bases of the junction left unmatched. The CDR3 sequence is CASSSSGRPSSYNEQFF. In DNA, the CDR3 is TGTGCCAGCAGTTCTAGCGGGAGGCCGAGCTCCTACAATGAGCAGTTCTTC.

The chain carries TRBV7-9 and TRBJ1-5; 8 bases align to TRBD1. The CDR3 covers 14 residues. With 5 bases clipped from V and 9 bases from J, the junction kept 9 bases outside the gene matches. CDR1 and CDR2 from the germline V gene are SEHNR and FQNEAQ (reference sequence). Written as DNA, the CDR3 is TGTGCCAGCAGCGCCCCAGGGGGCGTCCGGCCCCAGCATTTT. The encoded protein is CASSAPGGVRPQHF.

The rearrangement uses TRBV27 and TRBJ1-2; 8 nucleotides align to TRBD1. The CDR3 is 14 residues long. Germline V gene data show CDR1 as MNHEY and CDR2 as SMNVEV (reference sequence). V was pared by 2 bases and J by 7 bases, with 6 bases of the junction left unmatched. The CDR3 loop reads CASSLRGDRGGYTF. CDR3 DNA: TGTGCCAGCAGTTTAAGGGGTGACAGGGGTGGCTACACCTTC.

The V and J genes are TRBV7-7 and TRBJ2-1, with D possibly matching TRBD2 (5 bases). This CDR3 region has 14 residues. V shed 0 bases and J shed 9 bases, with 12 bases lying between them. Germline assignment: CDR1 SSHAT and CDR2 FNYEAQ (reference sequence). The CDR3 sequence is CASSLALAGGEQFF. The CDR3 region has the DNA TGTGCCAGCAGCTTAGCCCTAGCTGGCGGTGAGCAGTTCTTC.

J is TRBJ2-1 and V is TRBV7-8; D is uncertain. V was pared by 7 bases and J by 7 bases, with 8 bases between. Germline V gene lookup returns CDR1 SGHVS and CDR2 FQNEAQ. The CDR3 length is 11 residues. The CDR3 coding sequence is TGTGCCAGCACCCGAGAGAATGAGCAGTTCTTC. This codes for CASTRENEQFF.

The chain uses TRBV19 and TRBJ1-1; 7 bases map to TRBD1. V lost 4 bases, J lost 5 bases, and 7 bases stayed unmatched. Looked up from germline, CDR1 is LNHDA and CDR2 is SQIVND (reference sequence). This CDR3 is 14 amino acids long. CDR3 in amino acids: CASSTLTGFTEAFF. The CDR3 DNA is TGTGCCAGTAGTACCCTGACAGGGTTTACTGAAGCTTTCTTT.

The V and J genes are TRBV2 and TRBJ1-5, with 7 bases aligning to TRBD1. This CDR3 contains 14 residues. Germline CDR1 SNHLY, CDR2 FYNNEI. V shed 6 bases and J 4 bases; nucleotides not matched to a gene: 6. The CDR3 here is CASSDMTGNQPQHF. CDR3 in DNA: TGTGCCAGCAGCGACATGACAGGGAATCAGCCCCAGCATTTT.

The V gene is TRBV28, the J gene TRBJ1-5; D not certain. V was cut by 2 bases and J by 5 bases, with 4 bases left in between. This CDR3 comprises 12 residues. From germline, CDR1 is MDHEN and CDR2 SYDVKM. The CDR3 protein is CASSLPHQPQHF. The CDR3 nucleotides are TGTGCCAGCAGTTTACCACATCAGCCCCAGCATTTT. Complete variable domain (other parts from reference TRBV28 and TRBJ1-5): DVKVTQSSRYLVKRTGEKVFLECVQDMDHENMFWYRQDPGLGLRLIYFSYDVKMKEKGDIPEGYSVSREKKERFSLILESASTNQTSMYLCASSLPHQPQHFGDGTRLSIL.

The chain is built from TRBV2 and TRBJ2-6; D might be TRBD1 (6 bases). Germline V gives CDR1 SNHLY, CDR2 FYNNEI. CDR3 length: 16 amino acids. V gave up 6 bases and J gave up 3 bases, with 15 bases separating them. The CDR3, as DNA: TGTGCCAGCAGCTACAGGGTTCTGGGTGGGGCCAACGTCCTGACTTTC. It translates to CASSYRVLGGANVLTF.

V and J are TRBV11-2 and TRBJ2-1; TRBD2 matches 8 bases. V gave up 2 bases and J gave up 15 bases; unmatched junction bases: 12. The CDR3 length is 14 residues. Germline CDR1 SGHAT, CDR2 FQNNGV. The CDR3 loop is CASSLSGFAGGMFF. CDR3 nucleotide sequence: TGTGCCAGCAGCTTAAGCGGCTTTGCGGGAGGCATGTTCTTC.

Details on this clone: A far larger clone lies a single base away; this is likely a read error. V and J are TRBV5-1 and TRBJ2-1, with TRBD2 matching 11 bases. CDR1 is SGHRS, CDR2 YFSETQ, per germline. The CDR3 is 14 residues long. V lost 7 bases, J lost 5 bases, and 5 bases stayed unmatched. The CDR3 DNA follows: TGCGCCAGCCCGACTAGCGGGAAGGACAATGAGCAGTTCTTC. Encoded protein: CASPTSGKDNEQFF.

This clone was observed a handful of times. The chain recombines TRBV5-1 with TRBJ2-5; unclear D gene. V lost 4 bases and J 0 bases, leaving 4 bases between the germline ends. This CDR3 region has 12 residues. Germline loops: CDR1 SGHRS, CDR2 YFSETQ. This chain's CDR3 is CASSQDQETQYF. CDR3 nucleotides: TGCGCCAGCAGCCAGGACCAAGAGACCCAGTACTTC.

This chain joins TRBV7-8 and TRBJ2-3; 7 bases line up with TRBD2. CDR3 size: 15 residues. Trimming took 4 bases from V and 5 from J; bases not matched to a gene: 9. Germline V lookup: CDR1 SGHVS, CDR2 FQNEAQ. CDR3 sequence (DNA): TGTGCCAGCAGCTCCGGACTAAAGCGGGGAGATACGCAGTATTTT. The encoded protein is CASSSGLKRGDTQYF.

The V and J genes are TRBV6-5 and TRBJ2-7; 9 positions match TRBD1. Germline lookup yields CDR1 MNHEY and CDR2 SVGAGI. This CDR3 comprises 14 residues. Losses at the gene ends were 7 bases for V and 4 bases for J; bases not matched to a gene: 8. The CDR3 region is CASTRDRDGYEQYF. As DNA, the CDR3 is TGTGCCAGCACCCGGGACAGGGACGGGTACGAGCAGTACTTC.

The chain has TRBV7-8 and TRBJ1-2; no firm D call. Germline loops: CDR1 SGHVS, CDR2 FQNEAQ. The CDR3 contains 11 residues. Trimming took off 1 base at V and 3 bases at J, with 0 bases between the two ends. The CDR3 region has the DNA TGTGCCAGCAGCTTAGACTATGGCTACACCTTC. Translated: CASSLDYGYTF.